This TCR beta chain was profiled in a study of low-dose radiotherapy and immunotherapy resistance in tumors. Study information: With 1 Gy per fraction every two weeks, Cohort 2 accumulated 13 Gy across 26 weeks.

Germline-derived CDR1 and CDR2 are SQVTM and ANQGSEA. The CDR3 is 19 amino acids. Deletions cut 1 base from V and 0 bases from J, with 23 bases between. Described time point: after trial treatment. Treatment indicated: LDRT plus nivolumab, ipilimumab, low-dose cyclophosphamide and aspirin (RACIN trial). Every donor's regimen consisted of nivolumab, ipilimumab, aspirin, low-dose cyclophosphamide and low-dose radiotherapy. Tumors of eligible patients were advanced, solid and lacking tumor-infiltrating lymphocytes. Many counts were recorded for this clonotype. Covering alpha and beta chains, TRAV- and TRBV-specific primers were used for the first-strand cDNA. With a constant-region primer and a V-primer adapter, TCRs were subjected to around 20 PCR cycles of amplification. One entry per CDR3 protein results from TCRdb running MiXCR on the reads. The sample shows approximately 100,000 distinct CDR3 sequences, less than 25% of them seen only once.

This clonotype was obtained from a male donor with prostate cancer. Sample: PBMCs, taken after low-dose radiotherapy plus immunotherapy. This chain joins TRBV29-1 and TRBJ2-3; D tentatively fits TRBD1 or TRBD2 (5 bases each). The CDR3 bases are TGCAGCGTTGAAGTTCGTCGAGTGAGGGGAGCAGGGAGCACAGATACGCAGTATTTT. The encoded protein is CSVEVRRVRGAGSTDTQYF.